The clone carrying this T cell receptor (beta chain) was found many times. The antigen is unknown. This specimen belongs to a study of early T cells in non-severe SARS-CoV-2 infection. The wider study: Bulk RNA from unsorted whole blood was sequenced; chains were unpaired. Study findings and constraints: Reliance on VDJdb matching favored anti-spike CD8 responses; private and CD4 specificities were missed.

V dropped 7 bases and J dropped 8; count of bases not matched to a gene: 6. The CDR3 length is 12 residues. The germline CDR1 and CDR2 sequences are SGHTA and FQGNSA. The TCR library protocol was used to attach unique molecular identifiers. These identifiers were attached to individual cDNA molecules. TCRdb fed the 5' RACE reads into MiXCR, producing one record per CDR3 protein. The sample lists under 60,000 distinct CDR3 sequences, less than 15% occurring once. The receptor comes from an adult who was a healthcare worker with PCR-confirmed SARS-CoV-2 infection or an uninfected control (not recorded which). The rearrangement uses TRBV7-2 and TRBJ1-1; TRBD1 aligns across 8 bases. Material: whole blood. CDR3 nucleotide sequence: TGTGCCAGCAACTCCGGGACAGGCGAAGCTTTCTTT. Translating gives CASNSGTGEAFF.